This record looks at one T cell receptor beta chain sequence and its context. The sample belongs to a study of T cell changes during pregnancy in multiple sclerosis. Method: immunoSEQ multiplex PCR; TCRdb's copy keeps in-frame clones and lacks some. In the table there are more than 65,000 clones, about 95% of which are singletons. The germline gives CDR1 MNHEY, CDR2 SMNVEV (reference sequence). The CDR3 runs 16 residues. Trimming shortened V by 8 bases and J by 3 bases, and 22 bases separated the two germline ends. J is TRBJ1-1 and V is TRBV27, with D hard to call. Material: peripheral blood, obtained in the second trimester of pregnancy. The source is a female donor with multiple sclerosis, enrolled in a pregnancy study. CDR3 sequence (DNA): TGTGCCAGCTCGTCTACCCTTCGGAGACCGTACACTGAAGCTTTCTTT. Amino acid sequence: CASSSTLRRPYTEAFF.